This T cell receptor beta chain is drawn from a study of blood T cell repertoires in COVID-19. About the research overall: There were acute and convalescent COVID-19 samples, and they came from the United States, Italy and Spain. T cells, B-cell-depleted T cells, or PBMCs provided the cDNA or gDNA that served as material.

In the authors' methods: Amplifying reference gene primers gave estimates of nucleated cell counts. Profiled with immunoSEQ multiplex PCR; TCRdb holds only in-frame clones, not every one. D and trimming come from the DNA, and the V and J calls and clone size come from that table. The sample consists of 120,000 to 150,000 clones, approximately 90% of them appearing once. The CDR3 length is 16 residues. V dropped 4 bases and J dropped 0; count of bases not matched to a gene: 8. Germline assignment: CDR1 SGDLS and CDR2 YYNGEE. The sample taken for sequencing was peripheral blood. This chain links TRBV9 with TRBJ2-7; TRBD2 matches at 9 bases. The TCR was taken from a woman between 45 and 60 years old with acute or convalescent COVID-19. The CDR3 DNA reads TGTGCCAGCAGCCCTTGGCGGGAGGGCCTCTCCTACGAGCAGTACTTC. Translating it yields CASSPWREGLSYEQYF.